This TCR beta chain was identified during a study of type 1 and type 2 diabetes patients. Turning to the study itself: Donors were type 1 diabetes, type 2 diabetes, or nondiabetic controls. The whole study generated 18,976,912 paired-end reads.

CDR1 SGHTA and CDR2 FQGNSA come from the germline V gene. The CDR3 is 12 residues long. Trimming left V 4 bases short and J 6 bases short, with 10 bases between. Study conclusions and caveats: V and J gene usage correlated at approximately 0.97 between type 2 diabetes and control samples.

The PCR template was genomic DNA. Multiplex PCR with 30 forward and 13 reverse primers amplified the TCR beta CDR3. TCRdb passed the multiplex PCR reads through MiXCR, listing each CDR3 protein once. This table has more than 250,000 distinct CDR3 sequences, approximately 50% appearing once. Note on this clonotype: What it recognizes is unknown.

Sample: peripheral blood mononuclear cells (PBMCs). This chain joins TRBV7-2 and TRBJ2-7; D gene ambiguous. This receptor was identified in a man between 18 and 35 years old with type 2 diabetes. This chain's CDR3 is CASSSPLSEQYF. CDR3 sequence (DNA): TGTGCCAGCAGCTCCCCCCTCTCCGAGCAGTACTTC.